This TCR beta chain was documented in a study of cytomegalovirus exposure and HLA in healthy donors. Study-wide results and caveats: At a 0.05 false discovery rate, a later analysis found over 15,000 TCR beta sequences to be associated with HLA alleles.

The germline V gene encodes CDR1 SGHNT and CDR2 YYREEE (reference sequence). There are 14 residues in the CDR3. With V trimmed by 7 bases and J by 4 bases, 10 bases remained unmatched. About this clone itself: The antigen is unknown.

PCR used 60 Vbeta primers and 13 Jbeta primers. Libraries were prepared by immunoSEQ multiplex PCR; TCRdb keeps only in-frame clonotypes and omits some of them. In total, the table holds about 67,000 clones. The specimen was PBMCs. The receptor's source is a woman aged 40-49 years in good health and CMV-seropositive. This chain joins TRBV5-4 and TRBJ1-1; 7 nucleotides agree with TRBD1. The CDR3 region is CASGPRGPGTEAFF. The CDR3 DNA reads TGTGCCAGCGGCCCAAGGGGGCCGGGCACTGAAGCTTTCTTT.